The entry that follows covers one T cell receptor (beta chain) sequence. Produced via immunoSEQ multiplex PCR; TCRdb's table is partial and in-frame only. The sample includes around 180,000 clones, 86% seen only once; the top ten take around 20%. Trimming left V 8 bases short and J 12 bases short, with 17 bases between. The CDR3 has 11 residues. Germline V CDR1 and CDR2: MDHEN, SYDVKM. The data belong to a study of blood T cell repertoires in COVID-19. The chain uses TRBV28 and TRBJ2-7; tentative D call: TRBD2 (5 bases). The source of this sequence is a man in his sixties or seventies with active or convalescent COVID-19. The sequencing input was peripheral blood. The CDR3 region is CASGALGIGYF. In DNA, the CDR3 is TGTGCCAGCGGAGCCCTCGGGATTGGGTACTTC.